The TCR beta chain under discussion was sequenced for a study of cytomegalovirus exposure and HLA in healthy donors. CDR3 length: 15 amino acids. CDR1 and CDR2 from the germline V gene are MNHEY and SVGAGI. Trimming took 6 bases from V and 2 from J, leaving 17 bases between them. Using immunoSEQ multiplex PCR, the repertoire was profiled, and TCRdb retains in-frame clones only, with some absent. This table has about 220,000 clones, approximately 80% appearing once. This clonotype was sampled from a woman in her thirties in good health and CMV-seropositive. This sequence joins TRBV6-5 and TRBJ2-7, with D perhaps TRBD1 (5 bases). Sequencing used PBMCs. CDR3 sequence reads: CASSPPGKVPYEQYF. The CDR3 coding sequence is TGTGCCAGCAGCCCCCCAGGGAAGGTTCCCTACGAGCAGTACTTC.